This paragraph covers one T cell receptor (beta chain) sequence. Since all of the isolated RNA was reverse transcribed, expressed TCRB transcripts were what got sequenced. Sequencing was performed with immunoSEQ multiplex PCR; in TCRdb, only in-frame clones are kept and a portion is missing. The table includes 110,000 to 150,000 clones, 6.9% detected once. Germline V gives CDR1 SEHNR, CDR2 FQNEAQ (reference sequence). The CDR3 consists of 15 residues. V shed 5 bases and J shed 5 bases, with 17 bases lying between them. The data derive from a study of beta chain features in type 1 diabetes. This clonotype was sampled from a woman in her twenties or thirties in good health. The sequencing sample was made of central memory CD4+ T cells from blood. V and J are TRBV7-9 and TRBJ2-3; D is perhaps TRBD1 (6 bases). This chain's CDR3 is CASSRRDRTVDTQYF. CDR3 bases: TGTGCCAGCAGCCGAAGAGACAGGACCGTAGATACGCAGTATTTT.